A selection of T cell receptor beta chains follows, all from one sample in a study of PD-1 blockade in classical Hodgkin lymphoma. Profiling relied on immunoSEQ multiplex PCR, and the TCRdb table lists in-frame clones only, not all of them. The sample lists about 37,000 clones, 76% occurring once. Sequenced here: peripheral blood mononuclear cells (PBMCs), sampled at baseline. The receptors derive from a human donor with classical Hodgkin lymphoma. Each CDR3 is given with its conserved first and last residue. A D gene is named only where the DNA matches it firmly. A clone size is listed for some rows: how often the clone was seen (once, few, many), or a class if it is expanded.

cdr3_aa: CASTLSGGSYEQYF; cdr3_nt: TGTGCCAGCACCCTAAGCGGGGGGTCCTACGAGCAGTACTTC; j_call: TRBJ2-7; d_call: TRBD2; v_call: TRBV28; clone_size: NA
cdr3_aa: CASSLGRGYEQYF; cdr3_nt: TGTGCCAGCAGCTTAGGCCGTGGCTACGAGCAGTACTTC; j_call: TRBJ2-7; d_call: NA; v_call: TRBV13; clone_size: NA
cdr3_aa: CASSLGGLSYNEQFF; cdr3_nt: TGTGCCAGCAGCTTAGGGGGGCTATCCTACAATGAGCAGTTCTTC; j_call: TRBJ2-1; d_call: NA; v_call: TRBV7-9; clone_size: few
cdr3_aa: CASSGNRLTNEQFF; cdr3_nt: TGTGCCAGCAGTGGGAACAGGCTTACGAATGAGCAGTTCTTC; j_call: TRBJ2-1; d_call: NA; v_call: TRBV2; clone_size: NA
cdr3_aa: CASSFGRLARVQETQYF; cdr3_nt: TGTGCCAGCAGTTTTGGCCGTCTAGCCAGAGTCCAGGAGACCCAGTACTTC; j_call: TRBJ2-5; d_call: NA; v_call: TRBV28; clone_size: NA
cdr3_aa: CASSHSPGLAGIYNEQFF; cdr3_nt: TGTGCCAGCAGCCACTCACCGGGACTAGCGGGGATTTACAATGAGCAGTTCTTC; j_call: TRBJ2-1; d_call: TRBD2; v_call: TRBV5-4; clone_size: once
cdr3_aa: CASTPAMMNSPLHF; cdr3_nt: TGTGCCAGCACCCCCGCCATGATGAATTCACCCCTCCACTTT; j_call: TRBJ1-6; d_call: NA; v_call: TRBV6-5; clone_size: NA
cdr3_aa: CASSLSGQVNTGELFF; cdr3_nt: TGTGCCAGCAGTTTATCGGGACAGGTCAACACCGGGGAGCTGTTTTTT; j_call: TRBJ2-2; d_call: TRBD1; v_call: TRBV27; clone_size: NA
cdr3_aa: CASSFFSQGGTEAFF; cdr3_nt: TGCGCCAGCAGCTTTTTCTCACAGGGAGGGACTGAAGCTTTCTTT; j_call: TRBJ1-1; d_call: NA; v_call: TRBV5-1; clone_size: many
cdr3_aa: CASSFGLVVYEQYF; cdr3_nt: TGTGCCAGCAGCTTCGGACTAGTCGTTTACGAGCAGTACTTC; j_call: TRBJ2-7; d_call: TRBD2; v_call: TRBV7-2; clone_size: NA
cdr3_aa: CASRPTGGGYTF; cdr3_nt: TGTGCCAGCAGACCTACCGGAGGAGGCTACACCTTC; j_call: TRBJ1-2; d_call: NA; v_call: TRBV7-9; clone_size: NA
cdr3_aa: CSVGPQTSSYNEQFF; cdr3_nt: TGCAGCGTTGGGCCCCAGACGAGCTCCTACAATGAGCAGTTCTTC; j_call: TRBJ2-1; d_call: NA; v_call: TRBV29-1; clone_size: once
cdr3_aa: CASSLRASGNTGELFF; cdr3_nt: TGTGCCAGCAGCTTACGGGCTAGCGGAAACACCGGGGAGCTGTTTTTT; j_call: TRBJ2-2; d_call: TRBD2; v_call: TRBV11-1; clone_size: NA
cdr3_aa: CASSIGPATNEKLFF; cdr3_nt: TGTGCCAGTAGTATAGGACCGGCAACTAATGAAAAACTGTTTTTT; j_call: TRBJ1-4; d_call: NA; v_call: TRBV19; clone_size: NA
cdr3_aa: CASSFQGSKTQYF; cdr3_nt: TGTGCCAGCAGCTTCCAGGGGTCGAAGACCCAGTACTTC; j_call: TRBJ2-5; d_call: NA; v_call: TRBV5-4; clone_size: once
cdr3_aa: CASSLSFFKNPRAEQYF; cdr3_nt: TGTGCCAGCAGTTTATCCTTCTTTAAAAACCCAAGGGCCGAGCAGTACTTC; j_call: TRBJ2-7; d_call: NA; v_call: TRBV27; clone_size: NA
cdr3_aa: CASKTTETINEQFF; cdr3_nt: TGTGCCAGCAAGACAACGGAGACAATCAATGAGCAGTTCTTC; j_call: TRBJ2-1; d_call: NA; v_call: TRBV6-5; clone_size: NA
cdr3_aa: CASSLLLAGSQEQFF; cdr3_nt: TGTGCCAGCAGCCTCTTGCTAGCGGGATCTCAAGAGCAGTTCTTC; j_call: TRBJ2-1; d_call: TRBD2; v_call: TRBV28; clone_size: few
cdr3_aa: CASSFQGTLEQYF; cdr3_nt: TGTGCCAGCAGCTTCCAGGGGACTCTCGAGCAGTACTTC; j_call: TRBJ2-7; d_call: NA; v_call: TRBV7-9; clone_size: NA
cdr3_aa: CASSYIGPLYEQYF; cdr3_nt: TGTGCCAGCAGTTACATCGGACCCCTGTACGAGCAGTACTTC; j_call: TRBJ2-7; d_call: NA; v_call: TRBV6-5; clone_size: NA
cdr3_aa: CASSPRRLAELYNEQFF; cdr3_nt: TGTGCCAGTAGCCCGAGGAGGCTAGCGGAGTTATACAATGAGCAGTTCTTC; j_call: TRBJ2-1; d_call: TRBD2; v_call: TRBV19; clone_size: NA
cdr3_aa: CASRQGDTEAFF; cdr3_nt: TGTGCCAGCAGACAGGGAGACACTGAAGCTTTCTTT; j_call: TRBJ1-1; d_call: NA; v_call: TRBV7-9; clone_size: many
cdr3_aa: CASTRDTGGEAFF; cdr3_nt: TGCGCCAGCACCCGGGACACCGGTGGGGAAGCTTTCTTT; j_call: TRBJ1-1; d_call: NA; v_call: TRBV5-1; clone_size: few
cdr3_aa: CASSRGQGVIIQDEQFF; cdr3_nt: TGTGCCAGCAGTCGAGGACAGGGTGTTATCATTCAGGATGAGCAGTTCTTC; j_call: TRBJ2-1; d_call: TRBD1; v_call: TRBV7-9; clone_size: NA
cdr3_aa: CASSQGLAGFSYEQYF; cdr3_nt: TGTGCCAGCAGCCAGGGACTAGCGGGTTTCTCCTACGAGCAGTACTTC; j_call: TRBJ2-7; d_call: TRBD2; v_call: TRBV5-4; clone_size: NA
cdr3_aa: CASSFQGKYAYTF; cdr3_nt: TGTGCCAGCAGTTTCCAGGGGAAATATGCCTACACCTTC; j_call: TRBJ1-2; d_call: NA; v_call: TRBV6-5; clone_size: NA
cdr3_aa: CASSAQGDDYGYTF; cdr3_nt: TGTGCCAGTAGTGCTCAGGGTGACGACTATGGCTACACCTTC; j_call: TRBJ1-2; d_call: NA; v_call: TRBV19; clone_size: few
cdr3_aa: CASSQVGQGVKEAFF; cdr3_nt: TGTGCCAGCAGCCAAGTTGGACAGGGGGTGAAAGAAGCTTTCTTT; j_call: TRBJ1-1; d_call: TRBD1; v_call: TRBV4-2; clone_size: once
cdr3_aa: CASSFGQGRNEKLFF; cdr3_nt: TGTGCCAGCAGCTTCGGACAGGGGAGAAATGAAAAACTGTTTTTT; j_call: TRBJ1-4; d_call: TRBD1; v_call: TRBV5-6; clone_size: NA
cdr3_aa: CASSASPGNTEAFF; cdr3_nt: TGTGCCAGCAGTGCCTCCCCGGGGAACACTGAAGCTTTCTTT; j_call: TRBJ1-1; d_call: NA; v_call: TRBV6-4; clone_size: NA
cdr3_aa: CASSFKGEQYF; cdr3_nt: TGTGCCAGCAGTTTCAAGGGCGAGCAGTACTTC; j_call: TRBJ2-7; d_call: NA; v_call: TRBV28; clone_size: few
cdr3_aa: CASSQGAGNGNTIYF; cdr3_nt: TGCGCCAGCAGCCAAGGGGCGGGGAATGGAAACACCATATATTTT; j_call: TRBJ1-3; d_call: NA; v_call: TRBV4-3; clone_size: NA
cdr3_aa: CASSLGPGAVQPQHF; cdr3_nt: TGTGCCAGCAGCTTAGGGCCGGGGGCGGTTCAGCCCCAGCATTTT; j_call: TRBJ1-5; d_call: NA; v_call: TRBV7-9; clone_size: NA
cdr3_aa: CASSIGTSGVEQYF; cdr3_nt: TGTGCCAGTAGTATAGGGACTAGCGGGGTCGAGCAGTACTTC; j_call: TRBJ2-7; d_call: TRBD2; v_call: TRBV19; clone_size: NA
cdr3_aa: CASSRGKTSGRRSSYNEQFF; cdr3_nt: TGTGCCAGCAGTCGGGGAAAGACTAGCGGGAGGCGAAGCTCCTACAATGAGCAGTTCTTC; j_call: TRBJ2-1; d_call: TRBD2; v_call: TRBV27; clone_size: once
cdr3_aa: CASRTRDNSGNTIYF; cdr3_nt: TGTGCCAGCAGGACCAGGGATAACTCTGGAAACACCATATATTTT; j_call: TRBJ1-3; d_call: NA; v_call: TRBV6-1; clone_size: NA
cdr3_aa: CASRGRLGNTIYF; cdr3_nt: TGTGCCAGCAGGGGTCGTCTAGGAAACACCATATATTTT; j_call: TRBJ1-3; d_call: NA; v_call: TRBV6-5; clone_size: NA
cdr3_aa: CASSLDRGSGGSGEQFF; cdr3_nt: TGTGCCAGCAGCTTAGATCGTGGAAGCGGGGGTAGTGGTGAGCAGTTCTTC; j_call: TRBJ2-1; d_call: TRBD2; v_call: TRBV11-2; clone_size: NA
cdr3_aa: CASSWPQGGETQYF; cdr3_nt: TGTGCCAGCAGCTGGCCTCAGGGAGGTGAGACCCAGTACTTC; j_call: TRBJ2-5; d_call: NA; v_call: TRBV5-4; clone_size: NA
cdr3_aa: CASSSFTGEKGNYGYTF; cdr3_nt: TGTGCCAGCAGCTCCTTCACAGGGGAGAAGGGTAACTATGGCTACACCTTC; j_call: TRBJ1-2; d_call: TRBD1; v_call: TRBV7-8; clone_size: once